Below, one T cell receptor beta chain is given with its context. The antigen is not known. The CDR3 extends over 12 amino acids. V was trimmed by 1 base and J by 5 bases, leaving 8 bases between them. Germline loops: CDR1 GTSNPN, CDR2 SVGIG (reference sequence). This sample stems from a study of OX40 agonist ivuxolimab in advanced cancers. Overall study findings and caveats: Clones of CD4+ and CD8+ blood T cells grew by week 6 at doses of 0.1 to 3.0 mg/kg.

Assay: immunoSEQ multiplex PCR; the TCRdb copy retains only in-frame clones and omits some. The repertoire includes 55,000 to 80,000 clones, about 89% of them detected once, and about 5.6% sits in the top ten. Blood was sampled at baseline, cycle 4 day 1, and cycle 7 day 1. The sample consisted of CD4+ or CD8+ T cells sorted from blood, taken in a trial of the OX40 agonist ivuxolimab. The chain uses TRBV30 and TRBJ2-5; tentatively, D is TRBD2 (5 bases). This receptor was identified in an adult with an advanced solid tumor such as melanoma, head and neck, liver or kidney cancer. The CDR3 is CAWSEREETQYF. The CDR3 DNA sequence: TGTGCCTGGAGTGAAAGGGAGGAGACCCAGTACTTC.